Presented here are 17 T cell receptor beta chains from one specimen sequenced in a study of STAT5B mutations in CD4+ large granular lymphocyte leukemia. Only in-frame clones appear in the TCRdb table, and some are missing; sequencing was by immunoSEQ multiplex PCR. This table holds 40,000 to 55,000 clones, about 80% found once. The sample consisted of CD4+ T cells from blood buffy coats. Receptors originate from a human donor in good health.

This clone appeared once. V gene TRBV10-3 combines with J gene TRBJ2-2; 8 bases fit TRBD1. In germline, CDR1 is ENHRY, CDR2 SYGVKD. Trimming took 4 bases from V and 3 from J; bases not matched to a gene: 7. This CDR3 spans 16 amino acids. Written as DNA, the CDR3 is TGTGCCATCAGTGGCCCTCAGGGGGCTGACACCGGGGAGCTGTTTTTT. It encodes CAISGPQGADTGELFF.

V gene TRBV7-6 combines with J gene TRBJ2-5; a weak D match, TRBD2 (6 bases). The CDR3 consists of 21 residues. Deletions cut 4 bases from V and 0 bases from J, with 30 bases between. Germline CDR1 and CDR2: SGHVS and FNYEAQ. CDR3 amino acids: CASSSDGGSLEFFLYQETQYF. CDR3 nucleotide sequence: TGTGCCAGCAGCTCTGATGGGGGGAGCCTAGAATTCTTTTTGTACCAAGAGACCCAGTACTTC.

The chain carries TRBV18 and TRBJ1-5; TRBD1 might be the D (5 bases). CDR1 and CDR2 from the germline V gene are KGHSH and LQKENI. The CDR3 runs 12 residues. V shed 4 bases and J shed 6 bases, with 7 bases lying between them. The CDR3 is CASSLTGQPQHF. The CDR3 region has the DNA TGTGCCAGCTCACTTACAGGTCAGCCCCAGCATTTT.

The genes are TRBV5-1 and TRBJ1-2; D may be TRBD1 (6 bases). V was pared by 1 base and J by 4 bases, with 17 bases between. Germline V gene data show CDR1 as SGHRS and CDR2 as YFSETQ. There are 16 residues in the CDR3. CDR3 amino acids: CASSLTTGGRAYGYTF. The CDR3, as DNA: TGCGCCAGCAGCTTGACGACCGGGGGGCGCGCCTATGGCTACACCTTC.

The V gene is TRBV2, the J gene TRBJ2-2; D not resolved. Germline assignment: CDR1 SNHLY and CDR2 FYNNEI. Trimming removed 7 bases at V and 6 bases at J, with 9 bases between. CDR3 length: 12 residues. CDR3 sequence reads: CASKRFPGELFF. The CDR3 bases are TGTGCCAGCAAAAGGTTCCCCGGGGAGCTGTTTTTT.

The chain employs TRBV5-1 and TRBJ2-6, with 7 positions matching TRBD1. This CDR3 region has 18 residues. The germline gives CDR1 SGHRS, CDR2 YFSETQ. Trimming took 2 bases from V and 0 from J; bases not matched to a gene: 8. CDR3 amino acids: CASSFGNRGDSGANVLTF. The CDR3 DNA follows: TGCGCCAGCAGCTTCGGGAACAGGGGAGACTCTGGGGCCAACGTCCTGACTTTC.

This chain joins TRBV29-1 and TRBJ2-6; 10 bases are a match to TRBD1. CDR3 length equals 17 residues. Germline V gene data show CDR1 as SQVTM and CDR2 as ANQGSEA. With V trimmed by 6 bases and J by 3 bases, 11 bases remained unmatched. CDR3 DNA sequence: TGCAGCGTCCCTCCCCGGGACAGGGGAAATGGGGCCAACGTCCTGACTTTC. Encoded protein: CSVPPRDRGNGANVLTF.

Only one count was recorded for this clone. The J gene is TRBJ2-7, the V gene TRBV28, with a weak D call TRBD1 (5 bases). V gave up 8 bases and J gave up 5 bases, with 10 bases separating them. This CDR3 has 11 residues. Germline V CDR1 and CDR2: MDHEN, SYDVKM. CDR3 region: CASQSGNEQYF. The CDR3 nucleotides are TGTGCCAGCCAATCAGGGAACGAGCAGTACTTC.

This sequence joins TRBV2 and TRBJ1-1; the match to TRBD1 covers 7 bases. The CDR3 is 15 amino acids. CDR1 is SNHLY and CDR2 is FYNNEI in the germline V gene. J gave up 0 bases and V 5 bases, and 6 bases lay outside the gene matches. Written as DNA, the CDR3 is TGTGCCAGCAGTAACACGGGACAGTTGAACACTGAAGCTTTCTTT. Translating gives CASSNTGQLNTEAFF.

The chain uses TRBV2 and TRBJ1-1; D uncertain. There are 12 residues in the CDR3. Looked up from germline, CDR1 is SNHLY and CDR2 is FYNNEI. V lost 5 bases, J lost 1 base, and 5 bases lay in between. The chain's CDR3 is CASSPQNTEAFF. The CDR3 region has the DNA TGTGCCAGCAGTCCACAGAACACTGAAGCTTTCTTT. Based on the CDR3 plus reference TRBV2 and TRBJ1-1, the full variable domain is EPEVTQTPSHQVTQMGQEVILRCVPISNHLYFYWYRQILGQKVEFLVSFYNNEISEKSEIFDDQFSVERPDGSNFTLKIRSTKLEDSAMYFCASSPQNTEAFFGQGTRLTVV.

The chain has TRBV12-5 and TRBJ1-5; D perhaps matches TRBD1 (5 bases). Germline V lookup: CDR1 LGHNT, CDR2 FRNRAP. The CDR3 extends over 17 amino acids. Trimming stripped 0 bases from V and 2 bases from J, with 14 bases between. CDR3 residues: CASGLVLAGSGNQPQHF. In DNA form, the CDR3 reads TGTGCTAGTGGTTTGGTACTGGCAGGGTCTGGCAATCAGCCCCAGCATTTT.

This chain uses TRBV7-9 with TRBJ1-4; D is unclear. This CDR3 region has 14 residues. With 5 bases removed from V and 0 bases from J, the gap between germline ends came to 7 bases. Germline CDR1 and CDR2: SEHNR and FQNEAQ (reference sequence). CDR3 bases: TGTGCCAGCAGCACGACTACAACTAATGAAAAACTGTTTTTT. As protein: CASSTTTTNEKLFF.

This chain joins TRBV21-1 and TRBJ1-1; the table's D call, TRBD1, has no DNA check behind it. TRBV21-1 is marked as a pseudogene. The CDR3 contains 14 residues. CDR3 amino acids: CASSKAYRVPEAFF. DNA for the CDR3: TGTGCCAGCAGCAAAGCATACAGGGTTCCAGAAGCTTTCTTT.

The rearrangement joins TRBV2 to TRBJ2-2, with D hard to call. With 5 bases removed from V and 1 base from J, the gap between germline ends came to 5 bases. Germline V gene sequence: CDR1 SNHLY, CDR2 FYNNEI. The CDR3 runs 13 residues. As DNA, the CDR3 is TGTGCCAGCAGTAGGATGAACACCGGGGAGCTGTTTTTT. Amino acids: CASSRMNTGELFF.

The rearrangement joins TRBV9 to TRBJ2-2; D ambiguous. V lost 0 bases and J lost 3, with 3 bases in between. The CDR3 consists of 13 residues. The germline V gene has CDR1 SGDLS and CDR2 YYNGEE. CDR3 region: CASSVADTGELFF. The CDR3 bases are TGTGCCAGCAGCGTAGCTGACACCGGGGAGCTGTTTTTT.

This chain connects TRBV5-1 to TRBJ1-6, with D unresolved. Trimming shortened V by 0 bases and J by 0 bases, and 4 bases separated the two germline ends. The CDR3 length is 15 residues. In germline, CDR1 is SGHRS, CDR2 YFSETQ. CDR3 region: CASSLDSSYNSPLHF. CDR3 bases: TGCGCCAGCAGCTTGGACAGCTCCTATAATTCACCCCTCCACTTT. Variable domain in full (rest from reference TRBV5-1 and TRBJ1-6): KAGVTQTPRYLIKTRGQQVTLSCSPISGHRSVSWYQQTPGQGLQFLFEYFSETQRNKGNFPGRFSGRQFSNSRSEMNVSTLELGDSALYLCASSLDSSYNSPLHFGNGTRLTVT.

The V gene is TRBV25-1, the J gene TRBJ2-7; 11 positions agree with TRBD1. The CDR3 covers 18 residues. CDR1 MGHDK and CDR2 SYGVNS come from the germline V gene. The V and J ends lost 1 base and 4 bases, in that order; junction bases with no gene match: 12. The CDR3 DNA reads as TGTGCCAGCAGTGAATTCCAAATGACGGGACAGGGGGAATACGAGCAGTACTTC. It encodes CASSEFQMTGQGEYEQYF.